Listed below are T cell receptor beta chains from one sample, sequenced in a study of tumor-infiltrating lymphocytes in primary liver carcinoma. In TCRdb, the multiplex PCR reads were re-called with MiXCR into one record per CDR3 protein. The sample contains about 60,000 distinct CDR3 sequences, 71% of which appear only once. Material for sequencing was liver tumor tissue from sampling region 4. These receptors all come from a man aged 40-50 years with primary liver carcinoma and hepatitis B virus infection. Each CDR3 is given with its conserved first and last residue. Each record gives: V gene, D gene, clone size, J gene, CDR3 DNA, CDR3 protein. The D gene is left open where the match is weak. A clone size is listed for some rows: how often the clone was seen (once, few, many), or a class if it is expanded.

TRBV4-1,.,once,TRBJ2-7,TGCGCCAACAGCCAAGTTGGGCAGTACAAGCAGTACTTC,CANSQVGQYKQYF
TRBV29-1,.,.,TRBJ1-1,TGCAGGACCGTTGTTGTAGGGGACTTGAACACTCAAGCTTTCTTT,CRTVVVGDLNTQAFF
TRBV11-1,.,.,TRBJ2-1,TGTGCCAACAGCTTCCAGGAACCGCTGGACAATGAGCAGTTCTTC,CANSFQEPLDNEQFF
TRBV29-1,.,.,TRBJ2-2,TGCAGCGTCCTCGGTCTGGAACCCACCGGGGGGCTGTTTTTT,CSVLGLEPTGGLFF
TRBV11-2,.,.,TRBJ2-3,TGTGTCAGCACCCATTTAGGGGATACGCAGTATTTT,CVSTHLGDTQYF
TRBV4-2,.,.,TRBJ1-5,TGTGCCATCAGCCAAGGGATAGAGAATCAGCCCCAGCATTTT,CAISQGIENQPQHF
TRBV11-2,.,.,TRBJ2-5,TGCGCCAGCAGCTTCGAGTGGAATCAGAGGAAGATCCAATACTTC,CASSFEWNQRKIQYF
TRBV6-5,.,.,TRBJ1-2,TGTGCCAGCAGCCCACAAGGAACCGCTAACTATGGCTACATCTTC,CASSPQGTANYGYIF
TRBV4-2,TRBD2,.,TRBJ2-3,TGTGCCAGCAGCCAAGTGGCACTTCTAGCGGGAGCGACAGATAGGCGGTATTTT,CASSQVALLAGATDRRYF
TRBV6-5,.,.,TRBJ2-1,TGTGTCAGCAGCCGCGGAGCCACCCACAATGAGCAGTTCTTC,CVSSRGATHNEQFF
TRBV6-1,.,.,TRBJ2-6,TGTGCCAGCAGTGCCTTTCAGGGCAGGGGCCGCTCTGGGGCCAACGCCCTGACTTTC,CASSAFQGRGRSGANALTF
TRBV7-8,TRBD2,many,TRBJ2-3,TGTGCCAGCAGCTCGAGCAACCACCCCGGGGGGTTCCCAGATACGCAGTATTTT,CASSSSNHPGGFPDTQYF
TRBV19,.,.,TRBJ2-7,TGCGCCAGTTCCTTGACTGGCTCGGATTACGAGCAGTACTTC,CASSLTGSDYEQYF
TRBV29-1,.,.,TRBJ2-4,TGCAGCGTCGAGGGGAAGGGCGTCGGGTGCATTCAGTACTTC,CSVEGKGVGCIQYF
TRBV6-6,.,few,TRBJ1-4,TGTGCCAGCAGTTTGGGGGGAAAACTGTTTTTT,CASSLGGKLFF
TRBV5-5,TRBD1,.,TRBJ2-1,TGCGCCAGCAGCCCCGGACAGGGTACCTACAATGAGCAGTTCTTC,CASSPGQGTYNEQFF
TRBV14,.,.,TRBJ2-7,TGTGCCAGCAGCCAAGCGCTAATGGGAGCCGCCGAGCAGTACTTC,CASSQALMGAAEQYF
TRBV6-1,.,few,TRBJ2-7,TGTGCCAGCAGTGACGGCTACGAGCAGTACTTC,CASSDGYEQYF
TRBV6-2/TRBV6-3,.,.,TRBJ1-5,TGTGCCAGCAGTTATCGACCTAGCAATCTGCCCCAGCATTTT,CASSYRPSNLPQHF
TRBV10-3,.,few,TRBJ1-2,TGTGCCATCAGTGAGTCAACAGGGCTCTCAGCCTGTGGCTACACCTTC,CAISESTGLSACGYTF
TRBV29-1,.,once,TRBJ2-7,TGCAGCGTTGTTTTAGTTGGAGCGTTCTACGAGCAGTACTTC,CSVVLVGAFYEQYF
TRBV7-9,.,.,TRBJ1-4,TGTGCCAGCAGCATCAGACAGGCGAGTAATGAAGAACCGTTTTTT,CASSIRQASNEEPFF
TRBV6-2/TRBV6-3,.,.,TRBJ1-1,TGTGCTAGTCGGCGAGGGGGAATGAACACTGTAGCTTTCTTT,CASRRGGMNTVAFF
TRBV12-3/TRBV12-4,.,.,TRBJ2-5,TGTGCCAGTAGTTTAGTGCAGGGGGGGACCCAGTACTTC,CASSLVQGGTQYF
TRBV7-9,.,.,TRBJ2-7,TGTGCCGGAACTTTGGGGGAGCAGTACGAGCAGTACTTC,CAGTLGEQYEQYF
TRBV6-5,.,.,TRBJ2-5,TGTGCCAGCAGTTACCCGAGTAGTGGCGAGTCCCAAGAGACCCAGTACTTC,CASSYPSSGESQETQYF
TRBV6-1,.,.,TRBJ2-5,TGTGCCAGCAGTGTAACCGGGAAAGGGAAAGAGACCCAGTACTTC,CASSVTGKGKETQYF
TRBV28,TRBD2,.,TRBJ2-7,TGTGCCAGCAGTTTACTAGCGGGGTACTACGAGCAGTACTTC,CASSLLAGYYEQYF
TRBV11-2,.,.,TRBJ2-5,TGTGCCAGCAGTTATTCGCCATCACAAGAGACCCAGTACTTC,CASSYSPSQETQYF
TRBV28,.,.,TRBJ2-5,TGTACCAGCAGTTTAAATTCGAGGGGACAAGAGACCCATTACTTC,CTSSLNSRGQETHYF
TRBV11-2,.,.,TRBJ2-2,TGTGCCAGCAGTTTGATGGGCACCGGGGAGCTGTTTTTT,CASSLMGTGELFF
TRBV11-2,.,.,TRBJ2-2,TGTGCCAGCAGCTTAGCATTTGGATGGGCGAACACCGGGGAACTGTCTTTT,CASSLAFGWANTGELSF
TRBV5-4,TRBD1,many,TRBJ2-7,TGTGCCAGCAGCTTGACGGGACAGGATCTCTACGAGCAGTACTTC,CASSLTGQDLYEQYF
TRBV29-1,.,once,TRBJ2-1,TGCTGCGTTGATGTAGGGCTAGGACAGTTCTTC,CCVDVGLGQFF
TRBV5-4,TRBD1,many,TRBJ2-3,TGCGCCAGCAGCCAAGCTTTACAGGGGGCAACCGATACGCAGTATTTT,CASSQALQGATDTQYF
TRBV11-3,.,.,TRBJ2-1,TGTGCCAGCAGCTTAGATAGCGGTAATGTGCAGTTCTTC,CASSLDSGNVQFF
TRBV28,.,.,TRBJ1-4,TGTGCCAGCAGTCTAGGGGGTGTTAATGAAAAACTGTTTTTT,CASSLGGVNEKLFF
TRBV7-3,.,.,TRBJ2-1,TGTGCCAGCAGCTCACAGGGCAATGAGCACTTCTTC,CASSSQGNEHFF
TRBV7-9,.,.,TRBJ2-4,TGTGCCAGCAGCCCTACTTGTGGTGTAGCCAAAAACATTCAGTACTTC,CASSPTCGVAKNIQYF
TRBV6-6,TRBD1,.,TRBJ2-3,TGTGCCAGCAGTTACGGGTTGGGGACAGGGTTAACATATACGCAGTATTTT,CASSYGLGTGLTYTQYF
TRBV6-5,.,many,TRBJ2-1,TGTGCCAGCAGTTACGCCGTATTAAATGAGCAGTTCTTC,CASSYAVLNEQFF
TRBV6-1,TRBD1,few,TRBJ2-7,TGTGCCAGCAGTGGGCAGGGGGCGGACGAGCAGTACTTC,CASSGQGADEQYF
TRBV12-3/TRBV12-4,TRBD1,.,TRBJ1-1,TGTGCCAGCAGTATGGGGACAGGGGGGACTACTGAAGCTTTCTTT,CASSMGTGGTTEAFF
TRBV11-1,TRBD2,.,TRBJ2-1,TGTACCAGCAGCCTCACTAGCGGGCATAACAATGAGCAGTTCTTC,CTSSLTSGHNNEQFF
TRBV7-8,.,many,TRBJ2-5,TGTGCCAGCAGCTTAGTGGTACAAGAGACCCAGTACTTC,CASSLVVQETQYF
TRBV4-1,.,.,TRBJ1-2,TGCGCCAGCAGTCAAGTTTCGGAGTATTATGGCTACACCTTC,CASSQVSEYYGYTF
TRBV11-2,.,.,TRBJ2-3,TGTGCCAGCAGCTCAAACCCCGGGGGAGCAGATACGCAGTATTTT,CASSSNPGGADTQYF
TRBV30,.,.,TRBJ1-1,TGTGCCTGGAGATTGGGGAACACTGAAGTTTTCTTT,CAWRLGNTEVFF
TRBV6-6,.,once,TRBJ2-7,TGTGCCAGCAGGACAAGGGGGGGGGTGTCCTACGAGCAGTACTTC,CASRTRGGVSYEQYF
TRBV5-4,.,many,TRBJ2-5,TGTGCCAGCAGCTTGAAGGGCCAAGAGACCCAGTACTTC,CASSLKGQETQYF